These 30 T cell receptor beta chains were sequenced from one sample in a study of blood T cells in healthy people across ages. A sample-barcoded 5' primer and a J-beta primer mix were used in a second PCR of roughly 7 to 12 cycles. Via MiXCR, TCRdb re-called the 5' RACE reads, giving one row per CDR3 protein. The sample has about 930,000 distinct CDR3 sequences, almost 30% seen once. Another study also made use of these data, one on T cells of mothers and their children.

The sample comprised blood. All receptors derive from a woman between 35 and 50 years old in good health.

This clonotype was observed many times. This chain joins TRBV14 and TRBJ1-2; D perhaps matches TRBD1 (5 bases). Per germline, CDR1 SGHDN and CDR2 FVKESK. This CDR3 comprises 16 residues. V gave up 1 base and J gave up 4 bases, with 16 bases separating them. CDR3 loop: CASSQGSQGYLYGYTF. CDR3 nucleotides: TGTGCCAGCAGCCAAGGAAGTCAGGGTTACCTCTATGGCTACACCTTC.

Concerning this clonotype: It is likely a read error, because the conserved phenylalanine at the end of the CDR3 is missing. The chain is built from TRBV4-3 and TRBJ2-1; TRBD2 is a possible D gene (6 bases). Germline assignment: CDR1 LGHNA and CDR2 YSLEER. CDR3 size: 16 residues. V lost 3 bases, J lost 8 bases, and 20 bases lay in between. The CDR3 bases are TGCGCCAGCAGCCAGGCCCTCGGGAGCTCCTTCTATGAGCAGTTCGTC. This encodes CASSQALGSSFYEQFV.

This clonotype was seen more than once but under ten times. The V and J genes are TRBV12-3 or TRBV12-4 and TRBJ2-5; either TRBD1 or TRBD2 may fit D (6 bases each). Trimming took off 2 bases at V and 0 bases at J, with 25 bases between the two ends. The CDR3 contains 20 residues. The CDR3 loop reads CASSLFLGGLAAGNQETQYF. DNA for the CDR3: TGTGCCAGCAGTTTATTCTTAGGGGGGCTCGCCGCTGGAAACCAAGAGACCCAGTACTTC.

This clonotype was counted ten times or more. The V gene is TRBV20-1, the J gene TRBJ2-5; tentatively, D is TRBD2 (7 bases). There are 15 residues in the CDR3. Between the trimmed V and J ends, which lost 1 base and 4 bases, there was a span of 16 bases. Germline loops: CDR1 DFQATT, CDR2 SNEGSKA (reference sequence). The DNA for the CDR3 is TGCAGTGCTAGAGCGGTTGCGGGGGCAGGAGAGACCCAGTACTTC. This encodes CSARAVAGAGETQYF.

This clonotype was seen a handful of times. V and J are TRBV24-1 and TRBJ2-2; D is ambiguous. CDR3 length equals 12 residues. CDR1 is KGHDR, CDR2 SFDVKD, per germline. Trimming removed 5 bases at V and 2 bases at J, with 2 bases between. CDR3 nucleotides: TGTGCCACCAGTGTAAACACCGGGGAGCTGTTTTTT. This gives the protein CATSVNTGELFF.

This clonotype was detected many times. The chain joins TRBV4-1 to TRBJ2-7; D might be TRBD1 (5 bases). Per germline, CDR1 MGHRA and CDR2 YSYEKL. Deletions cut 5 bases from V and 2 bases from J, with 13 bases between. This CDR3 is 14 amino acids long. This chain's CDR3 is CASSLDKQTYEQYF. CDR3 DNA sequence: TGCGCCAGCAGCTTGGACAAACAAACCTACGAGCAGTACTTC.

CDR3 sequence reads: CSASSGGPQELDTQYF. For the CDR3, the DNA is TGCAGTGCTAGTTCTGGGGGCCCTCAGGAATTAGATACGCAGTATTTT. V and J are TRBV20-1 and TRBJ2-3; D is possibly TRBD1 (6 bases). Germline lookup yields CDR1 DFQATT and CDR2 SNEGSKA (reference sequence). This CDR3 region has 16 residues. The V end was cut by 3 bases, the J end by 5 bases, with 21 bases between.

This clonotype was seen only a few times. This chain links TRBV9 with TRBJ2-1, with 10 bases fitting TRBD2. Germline V CDR1 and CDR2: SGDLS, YYNGEE. The CDR3 is made up of 16 amino acids. Trimming removed 7 bases from V and 1 base from J; junction bases left unmatched: 8. The CDR3 DNA follows: TGTGCCAGCCAGCGGGGGGGGCCTGGTTCCTACAATGAGCAGTTCTTC. Encoded protein: CASQRGGPGSYNEQFF.

This clonotype was detected ten times or more. The rearrangement joins TRBV7-3 to TRBJ1-6; TRBD1 matches at 7 bases. V was pared by 4 bases and J by 7 bases, with 10 bases of the junction left unmatched. In germline, CDR1 is SGHTA, CDR2 FQGTGA. The CDR3 runs to 16 residues. The CDR3 reads CASSYAGAGGNSPLHF. In DNA, the CDR3 is TGTGCCAGCAGCTACGCCGGGGCAGGGGGGAATTCACCCCTCCACTTT. Supplemented by reference TRBV7-3 and TRBJ1-6, the full variable domain reads GAGVSQTPSNKVTEKGKYVELRCDPISGHTALYWYRQSLGQGPEFLIYFQGTGAADDSGLPNDRFFAVRPEGSVSTLKIQRTERGDSAVYLCASSYAGAGGNSPLHFGNGTRLTVT.

The chain is built from TRBV20-1 and TRBJ2-5; possibly TRBD1 or TRBD2 for D (6 bases each). This CDR3 region has 14 residues. The V gene's germline CDR1 is DFQATT and CDR2 SNEGSKA (reference sequence). Deletions cut 1 base from V and 11 bases from J, with 20 bases between. The CDR3 loop reads CSARVGGRRNEQYF. The DNA for the CDR3 is TGCAGTGCTAGAGTTGGGGGGCGCAGAAATGAGCAGTACTTC.

This clonotype showed up just a few times. The genes are TRBV7-9 and TRBJ1-5; 9 bases are shared with TRBD1. CDR3 length equals 16 residues. The germline CDR1 and CDR2 sequences are SEHNR and FQNEAQ (reference sequence). Trimming at V came to 1 base and at J to 3 bases, leaving 4 bases not matched to a gene. The CDR3 reads CASSLGGTGFNQPQHF. DNA of the CDR3: TGTGCCAGCAGCTTAGGGGGGACAGGGTTCAATCAGCCCCAGCATTTT.

This clonotype has a handful of counts. This chain uses TRBV28 with TRBJ2-5; D gene uncertain. Germline lookup yields CDR1 MDHEN and CDR2 SYDVKM. CDR3 size: 17 residues. V was trimmed by 4 bases and J by 1 base, leaving 19 bases between them. The CDR3 nucleotides are TGTGCCAGCAGTTCCCCCCGGACGTTGGGTTCCCAAGAGACCCAGTACTTC. It codes for CASSSPRTLGSQETQYF.

Regarding this clonotype: This may arise from a read error, as a much more abundant clone is one base away. This chain uses TRBV7-2 with TRBJ2-1, with 7 bases identical to TRBD2. The last part of the DNA fits TRBJ2-7 better; the J call may be wrong. This CDR3 is built from 17 residues. Germline CDR1 SGHTA, CDR2 FQGNSA. The CDR3 region is CASSLAAGVGSYNEQYF. CDR3 DNA sequence: TGTGCCAGCAGCTTAGCGGCGGGGGTCGGGTCCTACAATGAGCAGTACTTC.

This clonotype appeared many times. This rearrangement joins TRBV20-1 to TRBJ2-7; possibly TRBD1 for D (6 bases). Trimming cost V 4 bases and J 3 bases, with 16 bases left between them. Per germline, CDR1 DFQATT and CDR2 SNEGSKA (reference sequence). The CDR3 totals 14 residues. The CDR3 sequence: CSAKPSGTYYEQYF. CDR3 DNA: TGCAGTGCTAAACCCTCCGGGACATACTACGAGCAGTACTTC.

The rearrangement uses TRBV7-2 and TRBJ1-4, with unresolved D. CDR3 length equals 14 residues. V lost 1 base and J 4 bases, leaving 7 bases between the germline ends. From germline, CDR1 is SGHTA and CDR2 FQGNSA. CDR3 sequence (DNA): TGTGCCAGCAGCTTAGATACCCTTAATGAAAAACTGTTTTTT. Translated, it gives CASSLDTLNEKLFF.

This clonotype was seen a few times. V and J are TRBV18 and TRBJ1-4; 8 bases line up with TRBD1. Per germline, CDR1 KGHSH and CDR2 LQKENI. J was trimmed by 8 bases and V by 3 bases; bases with no gene match: 8. The CDR3 is 15 amino acids. Here the CDR3 reads CASSPPDRGSEKLFF. CDR3 DNA sequence: TGTGCCAGCTCACCCCCCGACAGGGGAAGCGAAAAACTGTTTTTT. Full variable domain (missing parts from reference TRBV18 and TRBJ1-4): NAGVMQNPRHLVRRRGQEARLRCSPMKGHSHVYWYRQLPEEGLKFMVYLQKENIIDESGMPKERFSAEFPKEGPSILRIQQVVRGDSAAYFCASSPPDRGSEKLFFGSGTQLSVL.

The chain has TRBV6-5 and TRBJ2-7; the match to TRBD1 covers 9 bases. CDR1 MNHEY and CDR2 SVGAGI come from the germline V gene. V dropped 0 bases and J dropped 1; count of bases not matched to a gene: 4. CDR3 length: 16 residues. This chain's CDR3 is CASSYSGTGISYEQYF. The CDR3 DNA reads TGTGCCAGCAGTTACTCTGGGACAGGGATTTCCTACGAGCAGTACTTC.

The table lists this clonotype with a few counts. The chain links TRBV7-9 to TRBJ1-2; perhaps TRBD1 as D (5 bases). Per the germline V gene, CDR1 is SEHNR and CDR2 is FQNEAQ (reference sequence). The V end was cut by 5 bases, the J end by 1 base, with 17 bases between. This CDR3 contains 16 residues. This chain's CDR3 is CASSIPNRDGNYGYTF. The CDR3 DNA follows: TGTGCCAGCAGCATACCGAACCGGGACGGTAACTATGGCTACACCTTC.

This clonotype occurred a few times. The J gene is TRBJ1-1, the V gene TRBV10-3; 7 nucleotides line up with TRBD1. The J segment lost 3 bases and the V segment lost 0 bases, leaving 4 bases of the junction unmatched. The V gene's germline CDR1 is ENHRY and CDR2 SYGVKD. The CDR3 is 15 amino acids. CDR3 sequence (DNA): TGTGCCATCAGTGAGTCTAAACAGGGGTACACTGAAGCTTTCTTT. Its protein product is CAISESKQGYTEAFF.

This clonotype appeared many times. The chain uses TRBV12-3 or TRBV12-4 and TRBJ2-1; D might be TRBD1 (6 bases). V lost 0 bases to trimming and J lost 4 bases, with 10 bases between them. This CDR3 spans 15 amino acids. CDR3 sequence: CASSLARGPYNEQFF. The CDR3, as DNA: TGTGCCAGCAGTTTAGCCAGGGGACCATACAATGAGCAGTTCTTC.

This clonotype was counted between two and nine times. A read error may be the cause here, since a much bigger clone is one base away. The V and J genes are TRBV7-2 and TRBJ2-1; 12 nucleotides match TRBD2. The DNA end lines up better with TRBJ2-7; the J call may be wrong. The length of the CDR3 is 17 residues. The germline CDR1 and CDR2 sequences are SGHTA and FQGNSA. The CDR3 loop reads CASSLGGTSGQYNEQYF. The DNA of the CDR3 is TGTGCCAGCAGCTTAGGAGGGACTAGCGGGCAATACAATGAGCAGTACTTC.

This clonotype has a handful of counts. This chain links TRBV20-1 with TRBJ2-1; D possibly corresponds to TRBD2 (5 bases). Per germline, CDR1 DFQATT and CDR2 SNEGSKA (reference sequence). This CDR3 has 15 amino acids. V was cut by 4 bases and J by 0 bases, with 13 bases left in between. This chain's CDR3 is CSATPGRGSYNEQFF. In nucleotides, the CDR3 is TGCAGTGCTACCCCGGGCCGGGGCTCCTACAATGAGCAGTTCTTC.

This clonotype was seen once. This chain joins TRBV10-3 and TRBJ1-6; D is unclear. The V gene's germline CDR1 is ENHRY and CDR2 SYGVKD. The CDR3 covers 13 residues. Trimming pared 8 bases from V and 8 bases from J, leaving 13 bases between. The CDR3 region is CAIDRRAYSPLHF. In nucleotides, the CDR3 is TGTGCCATCGACCGGCGGGCTTATTCACCCCTCCACTTT.

This clonotype came up many times. The rearrangement uses TRBV5-1 and TRBJ2-3; 8 nucleotides agree with TRBD1. In germline, CDR1 is SGHRS, CDR2 YFSETQ. V lost 4 bases and J lost 5; bases outside the gene matches: 6. CDR3 length: 14 residues. Here the CDR3 DNA reads TGCGCCAGCAGCCGGACAGGGCAGGGAGATACGCAGTATTTT. Protein product: CASSRTGQGDTQYF.

This clonotype was picked up a small number of times. This chain connects TRBV6-2 or TRBV6-3 to TRBJ1-1; the match to TRBD1 covers 9 bases. From germline, CDR1 is MNHEY and CDR2 SVGEGT. After removal of 6 bases from V and 0 bases from J, the junction contained 8 bases not matched to a gene. The CDR3 consists of 16 residues. CDR3 in amino acids: CASSHGQGILNTEAFF. CDR3 nucleotides: TGTGCCAGCAGCCACGGACAGGGGATTCTGAACACTGAAGCTTTCTTT.

This clonotype was seen more than once but under ten times. The chain joins TRBV7-9 to TRBJ1-2; a weak D match, TRBD1 (6 bases). Trimming pared 5 bases from V and 6 bases from J, leaving 19 bases between. Germline-derived CDR1 and CDR2 are SEHNR and FQNEAQ (reference sequence). CDR3 length: 15 amino acids. The CDR3 here is CASSPKTGMADGYTF. DNA of the CDR3: TGTGCCAGCAGCCCTAAGACAGGCATGGCGGATGGCTACACCTTC.

This clonotype has a handful of counts. CDR3 protein: CASSSAGGGNQPQHF. The CDR3 coding sequence is TGTGCCAGTAGCTCCGCAGGGGGCGGCAATCAGCCCCAGCATTTT. This chain uses TRBV19 with TRBJ1-5; 8 bases are shared with TRBD1. Germline CDR1 and CDR2: LNHDA and SQIVND (reference sequence). After removal of 6 bases from V and 2 bases from J, the junction contained 6 bases not matched to a gene. This CDR3 contains 15 residues.

This clonotype was found many times. This chain joins TRBV15 and TRBJ1-6; 7 bases fit TRBD1. Germline CDR1 reads LNHNV; CDR2 reads YYDKDF (reference sequence). V shed 4 bases and J 7 bases; nucleotides not matched to a gene: 7. The CDR3 sequence is 15 residues long. The CDR3, as DNA: TGTGCCACCAGCATTTACAGGGGCTCCAATTCACCCCTCCACTTT. Encoded protein: CATSIYRGSNSPLHF. Supplemented by reference TRBV15 and TRBJ1-6, the full variable domain reads DAMVIQNPRYQVTQFGKPVTLSCSQTLNHNVMYWYQQKSSQAPKLLFHYYDKDFNNEADTPDNFQSRRPNTSFCFLDIRSPGLGDTAMYLCATSIYRGSNSPLHFGNGTRLTVT.

In its sample, this clonotype was seen a few times. J is TRBJ1-4 and V is TRBV20-1; the D gene is possibly TRBD1 (5 bases). Germline CDR1 and CDR2: DFQATT and SNEGSKA (reference sequence). Trimming cost V 3 bases and J 0 bases, with 11 bases left between them. The CDR3 spans 15 residues. The CDR3 DNA is TGCAGTGCTAGGCCAGGGTCCGCAACTAATGAAAAACTGTTTTTT. Translating gives CSARPGSATNEKLFF.

Worth noting for this clonotype: A much larger clone differs from this one at a single base, so this may be a read error. This chain connects TRBV3-1 to TRBJ1-2; D ambiguous. Germline V CDR1 and CDR2: LGHDT, YNNKEL (reference sequence). V lost 0 bases and J lost 8, with 25 bases in between. The CDR3 loop spans 18 amino acids. DNA of the CDR3: TGTGCCAGCAGCCAAGAAGGCCGGACCCGGAGCCCGGAACGAGGCTACACCTTC. It translates to CASSQEGRTRSPERGYTF.